This passage covers 23 T cell receptor beta chains from one sample sequenced in a study of T cell responses to AZD1222 COVID-19 vaccine. Method: immunoSEQ multiplex PCR; TCRdb's copy keeps in-frame clones and lacks some. The sample lists around 140,000 clones, 93% occurring once. This material consisted of peripheral blood, taken on day 0 of AZD1222 vaccination. The receptors derive from an adult in good health.

This clone was seen a single time. The chain links TRBV9 to TRBJ2-7; D assignment may be TRBD1 or TRBD2 (6 bases each). The CDR3 loop spans 16 amino acids. V was shortened by 4 bases and J by 2 bases, with 19 bases between the two germline ends. CDR1 is SGDLS and CDR2 is YYNGEE in the germline V gene. The DNA for the CDR3 is TGTGCCAGCAGCACGGGGGCGACACTAAGACCCTACGAGCAGTACTTC. Translation gives CASSTGATLRPYEQYF.

The rearrangement uses TRBV5-1 and TRBJ1-2, with 7 bases lining up with TRBD1. Germline loops: CDR1 SGHRS, CDR2 YFSETQ. This CDR3 has 12 amino acids. V was clipped by 4 bases and J by 4 bases; unmatched bases: 1. The CDR3 DNA sequence: TGCGCCAGCAGCGAGGGGGCCTATGGCTACACCTTC. It yields the protein CASSEGAYGYTF.

The rearrangement links TRBV5-5 to TRBJ1-2, with TRBD1 identical over 7 bases. Germline-derived CDR1 and CDR2 are SGHKS and YYEKEE (reference sequence). V was pared by 4 bases and J by 4 bases, with 7 bases of the junction left unmatched. The CDR3 has 14 amino acids. The CDR3 protein is CASSPSTGTYGYTF. The CDR3 bases are TGTGCCAGCAGCCCTTCGACAGGGACCTATGGCTACACCTTC.

The chain uses TRBV9 and TRBJ2-1, with 7 bases aligning to TRBD2. V shed 0 bases and J 8 bases; nucleotides not matched to a gene: 11. Germline loops: CDR1 SGDLS, CDR2 YYNGEE. The CDR3 is 16 residues long. CDR3 protein: CASSVGLAAGLDEQFF. CDR3 DNA sequence: TGTGCCAGCAGCGTAGGGCTAGCGGCGGGTCTGGATGAGCAGTTCTTC.

The genes are TRBV24-1 and TRBJ1-4, with unresolved D. V shed 5 bases and J shed 7 bases, with 13 bases lying between them. The V gene's germline CDR1 is KGHDR and CDR2 SFDVKD. CDR3 length equals 14 residues. The CDR3 nucleotides read TGTGCCACCAGTGCGAAGTGGAGTACTGAAAAACTGTTTTTT. Amino acids: CATSAKWSTEKLFF.

The chain uses TRBV4-3 and TRBJ1-1, with TRBD1 as a possible D gene (5 bases). The germline gives CDR1 LGHNA, CDR2 YSLEER. The CDR3 is made up of 13 amino acids. V lost 3 bases, J lost 3 bases, and 8 bases lay in between. CDR3 DNA sequence: TGCGCCAGCAGCCATCCGGGGGACACTGAAGCTTTCTTT. Translating gives CASSHPGDTEAFF.

This rearrangement joins TRBV4-1 to TRBJ1-5; D gene unclear. V was cut by 6 bases and J by 1 base, with 13 bases left in between. CDR1 is MGHRA and CDR2 is YSYEKL in the germline V gene. This CDR3 has 15 amino acids. CDR3 residues: CASSHDSSSNQPQHF. CDR3 sequence (DNA): TGCGCCAGCAGTCATGACTCATCGAGCAATCAGCCCCAGCATTTT.

The V and J genes are TRBV7-2 and TRBJ1-4, with 9 bases aligning to TRBD1. J was trimmed by 10 bases and V by 5 bases; bases with no gene match: 8. Germline CDR1 reads SGHTA; CDR2 reads FQGNSA. The CDR3 is made up of 14 amino acids. The CDR3 sequence: CASSHRDREGKLFF. The CDR3 nucleotides are TGTGCCAGCAGCCATCGGGACAGGGAAGGAAAACTGTTTTTT.

A single count supports this clone. The rearrangement uses TRBV27 and TRBJ1-5; a weak D match, TRBD1 (6 bases). This CDR3 spans 15 amino acids. V gave up 3 bases and J gave up 1 base, with 10 bases separating them. Germline V gene lookup returns CDR1 MNHEY and CDR2 SMNVEV (reference sequence). In DNA, the CDR3 is TGTGCCAGCAGTTTCAGGGGTAGGAGCAATCAGCCCCAGCATTTT. Translated, it gives CASSFRGRSNQPQHF.

The gene calls are TRBV27 and TRBJ2-1; D may be TRBD1 (6 bases). The CDR3 runs to 12 residues. The V gene's germline CDR1 is MNHEY and CDR2 SMNVEV (reference sequence). V dropped 4 bases and J dropped 10 bases, with 11 bases sitting between them. The CDR3 region is CASSSTGFEQFF. Here the CDR3 DNA reads TGTGCCAGCAGTTCGACAGGCTTCGAGCAGTTCTTC.

V usage is TRBV5-8 and J usage is TRBJ1-1; D may be TRBD1 (6 bases). The V end lost 0 bases, the J end lost 3 bases, and 12 bases lay between the germline ends. CDR3 size: 15 residues. Germline values: CDR1 SGHTS, CDR2 YDEGEE. The CDR3 sequence: CASSLGGRPDTEAFF. The CDR3 nucleotides are TGTGCCAGCAGCTTGGGGGGGCGCCCGGACACTGAAGCTTTCTTT. Full variable domain (remainder filled in from reference TRBV5-8 and TRBJ1-1): EAGVTQSPTHLIKTRGQQATLRCSPISGHTSVYWYQQALGLGLQFLLWYDEGEERNRGNFPPRFSGRQFPNYSSELNVNALELEDSALYLCASSLGGRPDTEAFFGQGTRLTVV.

The V gene is TRBV12-3 or TRBV12-4, the J gene TRBJ2-7, with D possibly matching TRBD2 (6 bases). With 0 bases removed from V and 4 bases from J, the gap between germline ends came to 7 bases. The CDR3 covers 13 residues. The chain's CDR3 is CASSLAEGYEQYF. The CDR3, as DNA: TGTGCCAGCAGTTTAGCGGAGGGTTACGAGCAGTACTTC.

The J gene is TRBJ2-1, the V gene TRBV15, with 12 nucleotides matching TRBD2. V shed 4 bases, J shed 9 bases, and the junction held 7 bases outside the gene matches. CDR1 and CDR2 (germline): LNHNV, YYDKDF (reference sequence). The CDR3 contains 15 residues. This chain's CDR3 is CATSMSSGRGSEQFF. In DNA, the CDR3 is TGTGCCACCAGCATGTCTAGCGGGAGGGGTAGTGAGCAGTTCTTC.

The gene calls are TRBV18 and TRBJ2-7; the D gene is possibly TRBD1 (6 bases). The CDR3 runs 16 residues. Trimming cost V 3 bases and J 7 bases, with 22 bases left between them. Germline V gene lookup returns CDR1 KGHSH and CDR2 LQKENI. This CDR3 is CASSPPRAPGVGEQYF. As DNA, the CDR3 is TGTGCCAGCTCACCCCCTAGAGCGCCAGGGGTGGGAGAGCAGTACTTC.

The chain couples TRBV7-9 to TRBJ1-3; possible D gene TRBD1, 6 bases. Germline CDR1 SEHNR, CDR2 FQNEAQ (reference sequence). The CDR3 consists of 17 residues. The ends were cut back, 5 bases at V and 4 bases at J, with 21 bases in the middle. The CDR3, as DNA: TGTGCCAGCAGCCTAGGCTCTTGGGGGGCAGGCGGAAACACCATATATTTT. Encoded protein: CASSLGSWGAGGNTIYF. Using reference TRBV7-9 and TRBJ1-3 for the parts outside the CDR3, the full variable domain is DTGVSQNPRHKITKRGQNVTFRCDPISEHNRLYWYRQTLGQGPEFLTYFQNEAQLEKSRLLSDRFSAERPKGSFSTLEIQRTEQGDSAMYLCASSLGSWGAGGNTIYFGEGSWLTVV.

This rearrangement joins TRBV6-4 to TRBJ2-3, with TRBD2 identical over 12 bases. With V trimmed by 2 bases and J by 4 bases, 4 bases remained unmatched. Germline CDR1 is MRHNA and CDR2 is SNTAGT. The CDR3 runs to 16 residues. The CDR3 reads CASSDLAGGSADTQYF. CDR3 DNA sequence: TGTGCCAGCAGTGACCTAGCGGGAGGGTCGGCAGATACGCAGTATTTT.

The chain employs TRBV10-3 and TRBJ1-2; maybe TRBD1 (5 bases). V dropped 0 bases and J dropped 7 bases, with 12 bases sitting between them. The CDR3 covers 14 residues. In germline, CDR1 is ENHRY, CDR2 SYGVKD. CDR3 amino acids: CAISESEGISGYTF. The CDR3, as DNA: TGTGCCATCAGTGAGTCAGAGGGGATAAGTGGCTACACCTTC.

This chain joins TRBV19 and TRBJ1-1, with D perhaps matching TRBD1 (5 bases). This CDR3 is 13 amino acids long. The germline CDR1 and CDR2 sequences are LNHDA and SQIVND (reference sequence). The V end was cut by 2 bases, the J end by 4 bases, with 8 bases between. As DNA, the CDR3 is TGTGCCAGTAGTATACGAGGGGTCACTGAAGCTTTCTTT. It specifies CASSIRGVTEAFF.

This clone appeared once. This CDR3 is CASSLGAGGAKNIQYF. CDR3 coding DNA: TGTGCCAGCAGCTTGGGGGCGGGGGGAGCCAAAAACATTCAGTACTTC. The chain employs TRBV5-4 and TRBJ2-4, with 8 nucleotides matching TRBD2. This CDR3 region has 16 residues. Germline V lookup: CDR1 SGHNT, CDR2 YYREEE (reference sequence). Trimming removed 0 bases from V and 0 bases from J; junction bases left unmatched: 2.

The chain has TRBV6-5 and TRBJ2-1, with 7 bases lining up with TRBD1. Germline V gene lookup returns CDR1 MNHEY and CDR2 SVGAGI. The CDR3 has 16 residues. J lost 7 bases, V lost 0 bases, and 9 bases had no gene match. The CDR3 region has the DNA TGTGCCAGCAGTTACTCGAGGGCAGGGGGTGCGAATGAGCAGTTCTTC. This translates into CASSYSRAGGANEQFF.

The chain employs TRBV9 and TRBJ1-4; TRBD1 agrees at 9 bases. CDR1 and CDR2 (germline): SGDLS, YYNGEE. There are 17 residues in the CDR3. The J segment lost 9 bases and the V segment lost 3 bases, leaving 15 bases of the junction unmatched. CDR3 sequence reads: CASSASQGAGWEQKLFF. The CDR3 DNA reads TGTGCCAGCAGCGCCTCACAGGGGGCAGGGTGGGAGCAAAAACTGTTTTTT. Looking up the rest from reference TRBV9 and TRBJ1-4 gives the full variable domain: DSGVTQTPKHLITATGQRVTLRCSPRSGDLSVYWYQQSLDQGLQFLIQYYNGEERAKGNILERFSAQQFPDLHSELNLSSLELGDSALYFCASSASQGAGWEQKLFFGSGTQLSVL.

Here the CDR3 reads CASSAGTGPQPQHF. DNA for the CDR3: TGTGCCAGTAGTGCCGGGACAGGGCCTCAGCCCCAGCATTTT. The V gene is TRBV19, the J gene TRBJ1-5; 9 bases are a match to TRBD1. Germline trimming cut 5 bases from V and 6 bases from J; bases unmatched to any gene: 5. Germline CDR1 is LNHDA and CDR2 is SQIVND (reference sequence). CDR3 length: 14 amino acids.

V is TRBV7-9 and J is TRBJ2-3, with a tentative D call TRBD2 (6 bases). Germline-derived CDR1 and CDR2 are SEHNR and FQNEAQ (reference sequence). V gave up 2 bases and J gave up 2 bases, with 11 bases separating them. The CDR3 consists of 15 residues. CDR3 region: CASSLNRGLTDTQYF. In DNA form, the CDR3 reads TGTGCCAGCAGCTTAAATAGGGGACTCACAGATACGCAGTATTTT.